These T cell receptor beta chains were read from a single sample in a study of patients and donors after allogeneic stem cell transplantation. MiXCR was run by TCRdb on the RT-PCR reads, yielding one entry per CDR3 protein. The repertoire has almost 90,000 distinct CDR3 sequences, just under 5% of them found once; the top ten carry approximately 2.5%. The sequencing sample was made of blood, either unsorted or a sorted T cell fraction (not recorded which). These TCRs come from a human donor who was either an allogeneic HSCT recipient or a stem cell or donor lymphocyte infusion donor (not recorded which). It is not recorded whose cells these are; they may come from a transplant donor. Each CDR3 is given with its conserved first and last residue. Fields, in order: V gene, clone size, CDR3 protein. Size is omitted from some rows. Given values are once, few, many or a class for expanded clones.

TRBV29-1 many CSVSLGETQYF
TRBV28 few CASSRGGAGGLGANVLTF
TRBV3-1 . CASSQAPTGMANYGYTF
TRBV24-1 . CAASGWDAGELFF
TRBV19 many CASRARVTTNEKLFF
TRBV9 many CASSVGTGGSINSPLHF
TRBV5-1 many CASRGRDTSTDTQYF
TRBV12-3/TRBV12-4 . CASTPGRSVTEAFF
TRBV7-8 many CASSNFNLRGQTDYEQYF
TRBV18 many CASSPSQETQYF
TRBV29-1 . CSVDLIESYNEQFF
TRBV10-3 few CAISESGSKETQYF
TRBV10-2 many CASSTGTGAADTQYF
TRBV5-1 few CASSLGSSMNTEAFF
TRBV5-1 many CASSLEGTENIQYF
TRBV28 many CASSLVNQPQHF
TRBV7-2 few CASSFRAQGTGGELFF
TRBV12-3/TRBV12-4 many CASSLGSGGAQETQYF
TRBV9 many CASSARDTRSTDTQYF
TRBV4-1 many CASSQLLLSTGGSYEQYF
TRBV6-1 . CASSEVGSTDTQYF
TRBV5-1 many CASSEGQGRSLSAEAFF
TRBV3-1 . CASSQEGGADFTDTQYF
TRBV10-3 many CAISEGTALNQPQHF
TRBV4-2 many CASSQTGYGYTF
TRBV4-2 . CASSQHGGQSNSPLHF
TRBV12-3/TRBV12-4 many CASSAGTGIFTDTQYF
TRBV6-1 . CASSHISGGGSPLHF
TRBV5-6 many CASSYGGRRTGELFF
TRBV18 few CASSLGQGRGNEQFF
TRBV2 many CASSEKSGWANSPLHF
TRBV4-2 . CASSQGLAGDVTQYF
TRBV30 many CAWRGGSTMNTEAFF
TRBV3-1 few CASSQRTGADTQYF
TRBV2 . CANRGQGGGSPLHF
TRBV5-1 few CASSLASGSMSEQYF
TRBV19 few CASTIPRGGKMNTEAFF
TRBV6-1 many CASRMTGLALNTEAFF
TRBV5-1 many CASSFGREREKLFF
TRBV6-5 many CASSYGRLETQYF
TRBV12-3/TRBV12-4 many CASSLSLSGGSYNEQFF
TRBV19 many CASSSGPNTGELFF
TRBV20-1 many CSADSRTSGRAGQFF
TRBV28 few CASSFVLGSSGANVLTF
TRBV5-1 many CASSSTGQYISGNTIYF
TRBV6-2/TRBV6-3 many CASSYYPQQTDRGPLAKNIQYF
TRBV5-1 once CASSLELAGTGGEQFF
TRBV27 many CASTTVRDNEQFF
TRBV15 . CATSRRTGGSGNSPLHF
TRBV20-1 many CSAPISGFDTGELFF
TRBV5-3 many CARSLVASGPNTGELFF
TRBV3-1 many CASSPWESYEQYF
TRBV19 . CASSIAPTGMPSAYEQYF
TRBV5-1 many CASSFGRQETQYF
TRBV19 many CASTKGTYGGAEAFF
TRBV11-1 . CASSLFGDNSPLHF
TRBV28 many CAGSETGAWTYEQYF
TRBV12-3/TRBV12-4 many CASSFRYQDGYTF
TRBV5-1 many CASSLGDLTHEQYF
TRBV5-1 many CASSLQGDNYGYTF